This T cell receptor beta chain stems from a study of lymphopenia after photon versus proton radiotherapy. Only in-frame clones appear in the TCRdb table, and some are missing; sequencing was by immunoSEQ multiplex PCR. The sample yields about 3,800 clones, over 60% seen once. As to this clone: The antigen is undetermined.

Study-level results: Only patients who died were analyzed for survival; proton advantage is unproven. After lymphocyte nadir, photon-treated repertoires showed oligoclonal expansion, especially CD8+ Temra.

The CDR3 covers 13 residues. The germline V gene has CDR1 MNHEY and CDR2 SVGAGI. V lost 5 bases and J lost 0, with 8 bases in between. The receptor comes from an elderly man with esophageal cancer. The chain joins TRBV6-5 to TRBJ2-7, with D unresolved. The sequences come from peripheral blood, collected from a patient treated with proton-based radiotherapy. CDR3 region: CASSHLSSYEQYF. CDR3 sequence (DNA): TGTGCCAGCAGTCATTTGAGCTCCTACGAGCAGTACTTC.